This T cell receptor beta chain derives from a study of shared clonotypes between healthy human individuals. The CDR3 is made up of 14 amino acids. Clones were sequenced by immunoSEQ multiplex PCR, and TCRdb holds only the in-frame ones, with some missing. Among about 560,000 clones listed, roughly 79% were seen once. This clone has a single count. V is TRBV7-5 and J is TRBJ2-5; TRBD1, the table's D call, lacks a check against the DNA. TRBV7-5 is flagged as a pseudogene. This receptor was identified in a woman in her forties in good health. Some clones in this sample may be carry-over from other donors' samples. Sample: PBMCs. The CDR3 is CVRSFFADQETQYF. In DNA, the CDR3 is TGTGTCAGAAGCTTTTTCGCAGATCAAGAGACCCAGTACTTC.